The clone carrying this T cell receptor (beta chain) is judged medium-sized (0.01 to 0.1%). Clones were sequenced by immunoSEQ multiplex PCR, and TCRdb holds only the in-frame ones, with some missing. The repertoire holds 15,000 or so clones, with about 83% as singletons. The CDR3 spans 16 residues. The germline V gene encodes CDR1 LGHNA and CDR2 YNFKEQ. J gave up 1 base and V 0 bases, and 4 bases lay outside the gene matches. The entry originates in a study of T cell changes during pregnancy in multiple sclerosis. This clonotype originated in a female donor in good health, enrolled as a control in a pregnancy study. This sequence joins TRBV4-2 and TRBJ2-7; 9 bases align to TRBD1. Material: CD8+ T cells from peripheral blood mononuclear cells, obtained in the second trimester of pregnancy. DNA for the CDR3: TGTGCCAGCAGCCAAGAACTCGGGACAGGGTCCTACGAGCAGTACTTC. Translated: CASSQELGTGSYEQYF.